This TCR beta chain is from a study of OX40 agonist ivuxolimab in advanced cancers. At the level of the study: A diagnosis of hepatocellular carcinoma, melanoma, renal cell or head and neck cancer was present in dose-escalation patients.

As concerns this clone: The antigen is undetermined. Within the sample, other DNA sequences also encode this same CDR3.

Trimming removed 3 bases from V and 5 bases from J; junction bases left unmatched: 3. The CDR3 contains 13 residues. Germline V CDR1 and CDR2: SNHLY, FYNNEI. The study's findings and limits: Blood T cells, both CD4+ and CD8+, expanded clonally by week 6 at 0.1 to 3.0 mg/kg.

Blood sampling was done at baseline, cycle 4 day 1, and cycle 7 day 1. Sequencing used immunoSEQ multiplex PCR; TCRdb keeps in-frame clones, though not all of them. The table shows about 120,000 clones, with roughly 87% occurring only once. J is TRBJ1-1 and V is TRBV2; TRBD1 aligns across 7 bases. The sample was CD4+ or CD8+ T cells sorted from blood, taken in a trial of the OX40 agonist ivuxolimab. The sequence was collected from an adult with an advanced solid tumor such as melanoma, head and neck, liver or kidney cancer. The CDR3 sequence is CASSDRGKTEAFF. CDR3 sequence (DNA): TGTGCCAGCAGTGACAGGGGGAAAACTGAAGCTTTCTTT. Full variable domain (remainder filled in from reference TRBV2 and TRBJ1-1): EPEVTQTPSHQVTQMGQEVILRCVPISNHLYFYWYRQILGQKVEFLVSFYNNEISEKSEIFDDQFSVERPDGSNFTLKIRSTKLEDSAMYFCASSDRGKTEAFFGQGTRLTVV.